The 2 T cell receptor beta chains given below trace back to one sample, sequenced in a study of radiation and T cells in renal cell carcinoma. Time point given: baseline pretreatment blood. The treatment here: 15 Gy SBRT to primary tumor, nephrectomy 4 weeks later. Assay used: immunoSEQ multiplex PCR; TCRdb lists only in-frame clones, some missing. The sample has about 91,000 clones; about 79% are singletons. Sequencing was performed on blood, taken from a patient whose treatment included radiotherapy and nephrectomy. These receptors all come from a man aged 60-69 years with renal cell carcinoma.

The DNA of the CDR3 is TGTGCCAGCAGTCGACAGGGGGGCACCGGGGAGCTGTTTTTT. This translates into CASSRQGGTGELFF. The V and J genes are TRBV6-6 and TRBJ2-2, with 9 bases that match TRBD1. Germline-derived CDR1 and CDR2 are MNHNY and SVGAGI (reference sequence). The ends lost 5 bases at V and 4 bases at J; junction bases unmatched: 2. CDR3 length: 14 amino acids.

The chain recombines TRBV7-2 with TRBJ2-2; 7 bases are shared with TRBD1. Unmatched junction bases numbered 11, after V lost 1 base and J lost 3 bases. Germline V lookup: CDR1 SGHTA, CDR2 FQGNSA. CDR3 size: 18 residues. CDR3 amino acids: CASSLGTGEPSYTGELFF. DNA of the CDR3: TGTGCCAGCAGCTTAGGGACAGGAGAACCGTCGTACACCGGGGAGCTGTTTTTT.